A single sample gave rise to the 20 T cell receptor beta chains below, sequenced in a study of shared clonotypes between healthy human individuals. The repertoire was sequenced with immunoSEQ multiplex PCR; TCRdb's copy has only in-frame clones and lacks some. The sample lists millions of clones, around 90% occurring once. Sequenced: naive CD4+ T cells sorted from blood. Subset in this sample: CD45RA+ positively selected. These receptors all stem from a man younger than 35 in good health.

The chain couples TRBV30 to TRBJ1-6, with TRBD1 identical over 9 bases. V shed 2 bases, J shed 8 bases, and the junction held 1 base outside the gene matches. This CDR3 spans 13 amino acids. Germline CDR1 GTSNPN, CDR2 SVGIG (reference sequence). CDR3 bases: TGTGCCTGGAGTCGGACAGGGGATTCACCCCTCCACTTT. Its translation is CAWSRTGDSPLHF.

V is TRBV30 and J is TRBJ1-2, with no clear D. This CDR3 comprises 13 residues. Trimming took off 8 bases at V and 3 bases at J, with 16 bases between the two ends. Germline V CDR1 and CDR2: GTSNPN, SVGIG (reference sequence). CDR3 nucleotides: TGTGCCGGAGGGAGGGCCAGCCACTATGGCTACACCTTC. This gives the protein CAGGRASHYGYTF.

This sequence joins TRBV10-3 and TRBJ2-6; 7 bases agree with TRBD1. Unmatched junction bases numbered 6, after V lost 11 bases and J lost 2 bases. The CDR3 is made up of 14 amino acids. CDR1 ENHRY and CDR2 SYGVKD come from the germline V gene. The CDR3 here is CAVPQGAGANVLTF. The CDR3 DNA is TGTGCCGTCCCCCAGGGGGCTGGGGCCAACGTCCTGACTTTC.

The rearrangement uses TRBV5-1 and TRBJ1-4; no firm D call. This CDR3 spans 17 amino acids. CDR1 is SGHRS, CDR2 YFSETQ, per germline. V was cut by 0 bases and J by 3 bases, with 15 bases left in between. The CDR3 DNA sequence: TGCGCCAGCAGCTTGGGAGGTTCCTGGGCGGCTAATGAAAAACTGTTTTTT. The encoded protein is CASSLGGSWAANEKLFF.

V and J are TRBV5-4 and TRBJ1-3; 11 positions agree with TRBD1. V gave up 4 bases and J gave up 0 bases; unmatched junction bases: 9. Germline values: CDR1 SGHNT, CDR2 YYREEE (reference sequence). The CDR3 is 18 residues long. The CDR3 DNA reads as TGTGCCAGCAGCCTCCGGGACAGGGGGATGAGCTCTGGAAACACCATATATTTT. It yields the protein CASSLRDRGMSSGNTIYF.

This sequence joins TRBV6-5 and TRBJ2-7; TRBD1 agrees at 7 bases. V dropped 4 bases and J dropped 4; count of bases not matched to a gene: 4. The CDR3 covers 13 residues. Germline lookup yields CDR1 MNHEY and CDR2 SVGAGI. CDR3 in amino acids: CASSLNRGYEQYF. As DNA, the CDR3 is TGTGCCAGCAGTTTAAACAGGGGTTACGAGCAGTACTTC.

The rearrangement uses TRBV28 and TRBJ2-1, with 8 positions matching TRBD2. This CDR3 is built from 15 residues. J lost 0 bases, V lost 6 bases, and 4 bases had no gene match. In germline, CDR1 is MDHEN, CDR2 SYDVKM. This CDR3 reads CASRKSGGSYNEQFF. CDR3 sequence (DNA): TGTGCCAGCAGAAAAAGCGGGGGCTCCTACAATGAGCAGTTCTTC.

V usage is TRBV27 and J usage is TRBJ2-7; possible D gene TRBD2, 6 bases. The CDR3 has 12 residues. Looked up from germline, CDR1 is MNHEY and CDR2 is SMNVEV (reference sequence). Trimming took off 6 bases at V and 6 bases at J, with 12 bases between the two ends. CDR3 in amino acids: CASSSVGGEQYF. DNA for the CDR3: TGTGCCAGCAGCTCGGTGGGAGGCGAGCAGTACTTC.

The rearrangement joins TRBV2 to TRBJ2-1, with a possible D match to TRBD2 (6 bases). CDR1 and CDR2 (germline): SNHLY, FYNNEI. The CDR3 loop spans 16 amino acids. The V and J ends lost 5 bases and 2 bases respectively, with 16 bases between them. The CDR3 protein is CASSPTTGTAYNEQFF. The CDR3 DNA sequence: TGTGCCAGCAGTCCCACCACCGGGACTGCCTACAATGAGCAGTTCTTC.

As regards this clone: The sample contains more than one DNA sequence encoding this CDR3. The CDR3 here is CASSSTSGRGETQYF. The CDR3 nucleotides read TGCGCCAGCAGCTCGACTAGTGGGCGGGGGGAGACCCAGTACTTC. V usage is TRBV5-1 and J usage is TRBJ2-5; TRBD2 matches 7 bases. Germline V gene data show CDR1 as SGHRS and CDR2 as YFSETQ. The CDR3 has 15 amino acids. J was trimmed by 5 bases and V by 3 bases; bases with no gene match: 10.

Worth noting for this clone: Other DNA sequences of this sample code for an identical CDR3. J is TRBJ2-7 and V is TRBV6-1; 7 bases agree with TRBD1. Germline V gene sequence: CDR1 MNHNS, CDR2 SASEGT. This CDR3 region has 14 residues. V gave up 6 bases and J gave up 0 bases; unmatched junction bases: 5. CDR3 bases: TGTGCCAGCAGCTGGACAGGTAGCTCCTACGAGCAGTACTTC. It yields the protein CASSWTGSSYEQYF.

Comments on this clone: Other DNA sequences in this sample translate to the same CDR3. The chain employs TRBV2 and TRBJ2-5, with 7 bases fitting TRBD2. The CDR3 contains 13 residues. J lost 4 bases, V lost 4 bases, and 3 bases had no gene match. CDR1 and CDR2 (germline): SNHLY, FYNNEI. The CDR3 is CASSGGEGETQYF. The CDR3 DNA sequence: TGTGCCAGCAGTGGGGGGGAGGGAGAGACCCAGTACTTC.

The chain couples TRBV27 to TRBJ2-7; 10 nucleotides agree with TRBD1. V trimming: 6 bases; J trimming: 3 bases; junction bases outside the gene matches: 8. This CDR3 has 15 residues. Per germline, CDR1 MNHEY and CDR2 SMNVEV (reference sequence). The CDR3 DNA follows: TGTGCCAGCAGACAAGAAGACAGGGGGCTCTACGAGCAGTACTTC. Protein: CASRQEDRGLYEQYF.

Comments on this clone: Other DNA sequences in this sample translate to the same CDR3. The rearrangement joins TRBV7-3 to TRBJ2-6; D may be TRBD1 (6 bases). This CDR3 contains 15 residues. Between the trimmed V and J ends, which lost 5 bases and 1 base, there was a span of 9 bases. Germline V lookup: CDR1 SGHTA, CDR2 FQGTGA. The CDR3 DNA reads TGTGCCAGCAGCCCGGGGACATCTGGGGCCAACGTCCTGACTTTC. Amino acid sequence: CASSPGTSGANVLTF. Combining the CDR3 with reference TRBV7-3 and TRBJ2-6 gives the whole variable domain GAGVSQTPSNKVTEKGKYVELRCDPISGHTALYWYRQSLGQGPEFLIYFQGTGAADDSGLPNDRFFAVRPEGSVSTLKIQRTERGDSAVYLCASSPGTSGANVLTFGAGSRLTVL.

This clone was detected only once. The gene calls are TRBV2 and TRBJ2-2; D may be TRBD1 (5 bases). Germline V gene sequence: CDR1 SNHLY, CDR2 FYNNEI. Trimming took 0 bases from V and 5 from J, leaving 10 bases between them. The CDR3 totals 15 residues. The CDR3 coding sequence is TGTGCCAGCAGTGAAGCGCTTCAGGGAACCGGGGAGCTGTTTTTT. Residues: CASSEALQGTGELFF.

The gene calls are TRBV7-2 and TRBJ2-1; TRBD2 might be the D (5 bases). Per germline, CDR1 SGHTA and CDR2 FQGNSA. The CDR3 is 18 residues long. Trimming stripped 2 bases from V and 0 bases from J, with 17 bases between. This CDR3 reads CASSLIAPQVSSYNEQFF. For the CDR3, the DNA is TGTGCCAGCAGCTTAATAGCGCCGCAAGTTAGCTCCTACAATGAGCAGTTCTTC.

Only one count was recorded for this clone. This rearrangement joins TRBV5-4 to TRBJ1-1, with 7 bases identical to TRBD1. Per germline, CDR1 SGHNT and CDR2 YYREEE (reference sequence). V gave up 2 bases and J gave up 0 bases; unmatched junction bases: 7. This CDR3 region has 16 residues. The CDR3 protein is CASSLLGQFLNTEAFF. In nucleotides, the CDR3 is TGTGCCAGCAGCTTATTGGGACAGTTCCTGAACACTGAAGCTTTCTTT.

The chain carries TRBV7-2 and TRBJ2-1; 15 bases are shared with TRBD2. The CDR3 covers 15 residues. The J segment lost 8 bases and the V segment lost 7 bases, leaving 6 bases of the junction unmatched. CDR1 is SGHTA, CDR2 FQGNSA, per germline. The CDR3 region has the DNA TGTGCCAGCATCCCAAGGACTAGCGGGAGGGATGAGCAGTTCTTC. This encodes CASIPRTSGRDEQFF.

V usage is TRBV6-5 and J usage is TRBJ1-2, with D perhaps matching TRBD1 (6 bases). There are 12 residues in the CDR3. Germline CDR1 reads MNHEY; CDR2 reads SVGAGI. V was trimmed by 7 bases and J by 5 bases, leaving 11 bases between them. DNA of the CDR3: TGTGCCAGCATGGGGACACCGTATGGCTACACCTTC. It yields the protein CASMGTPYGYTF.

This rearrangement joins TRBV7-2 to TRBJ1-2, with D maybe TRBD1 (5 bases). Germline V CDR1 and CDR2: SGHTA, FQGNSA. CDR3 length: 15 residues. V lost 2 bases to trimming and J lost 0 bases, with 10 bases between them. The CDR3 here is CASSLFWGTNYGYTF. The CDR3 DNA is TGTGCCAGCAGCTTATTCTGGGGGACTAACTATGGCTACACCTTC. Using reference TRBV7-2 and TRBJ1-2 for the parts outside the CDR3, the full variable domain is GAGVSQSPSNKVTEKGKDVELRCDPISGHTALYWYRQSLGQGLEFLIYFQGNSAPDKSGLPSDRFSAERTGGSVSTLTIQRTQQEDSAVYLCASSLFWGTNYGYTFGSGTRLTVV.